This is a list of T cell receptor beta chains from one sample in a study of T cell repertoires in aging, cancer and after chemotherapy. TCRdb reanalysed the multiplex PCR reads using MiXCR and keeps one entry per CDR3 protein. The sample has over 1,000 distinct CDR3 sequences; approximately 90% are singletons. Sequences were obtained from blood. All receptors derive from a human donor with a solid tumor. Each CDR3 is given with its conserved first and last residue. D genes are given only for firm matches. Size is omitted from some rows. Given values are once, few, many or a class for expanded clones.

size	V	D	J	CDR3	DNA
NA	TRBV20-1	TRBD2	TRBJ2-1	CSARVLAGEPGEQFF	TGCAGTGCTAGGGTTCTAGCGGGAGAGCCAGGCGAGCAGTTCTTC
NA	TRBV30	NA	TRBJ1-2	CAWSALVDGYGYTF	TGTGCCTGGAGTGCCCTCGTGGACGGCTATGGCTACACCTTC
few	TRBV19	NA	TRBJ1-1	CASQKGWGRGTEAFF	TGTGCCAGCCAGAAGGGGTGGGGCCGGGGAACTGAAGCTTTCTTT
NA	TRBV6-6	NA	TRBJ2-5	CASSSSTGQETQYF	TGTGCCAGCAGTTCCTCAACAGGGCAAGAGACCCAGTACTTC
NA	TRBV6-5	NA	TRBJ1-5	CASSSDRNYQPQHF	TGTGCCAGCAGCTCAGACAGAAATTATCAGCCCCAGCATTTT
NA	TRBV19	TRBD1	TRBJ2-7	CASSIAAGTGTYEQYF	TGTGCCAGTAGTATCGCTGCCGGGACAGGTACCTACGAGCAGTACTTC
once	TRBV6-1	TRBD2	TRBJ2-7	CASSGTSLSYEQYF	TGTGCCAGCAGTGGGACTAGCCTCTCCTACGAGCAGTACTTC
NA	TRBV7-9	TRBD1	TRBJ2-7	CASSSQGADAYEQYF	TGTGCCAGCAGCTCACAGGGGGCGGACGCCTACGAGCAGTACTTC
NA	TRBV6-5	TRBD1	TRBJ2-7	CASSYRGQGLYEQYF	TGTGCCAGCAGTTACCGGGGACAGGGGCTCTACGAGCAGTACTTC
NA	TRBV4-2	NA	TRBJ1-3	CASSQVGEAGNTIYF	TGTGCCAGCAGCCAAGTAGGGGAGGCGGGAAACACCATATATTTT
NA	TRBV5-1	NA	TRBJ2-1	CASSGVGYNEQFF	TGCGCCAGCAGTGGTGTGGGGTACAATGAGCAGTTCTTC
NA	TRBV30	TRBD1	TRBJ2-1	CAWSAGQLNEQFF	TGTGCCTGGAGTGCGGGACAGCTCAATGAGCAGTTCTTC
NA	TRBV30	TRBD1	TRBJ1-2	CARFQGAGGYTF	TGTGCTAGATTTCAGGGGGCCGGTGGCTACACCTTC
NA	TRBV7-2	NA	TRBJ2-1	CASSPRGLYNEQFF	TGTGCCAGCAGCCCCCGCGGGTTGTACAATGAGCAGTTCTTC
NA	TRBV20-1	NA	TRBJ1-1	CSARPLVTEAFF	TGCAGTGCTAGACCCTTGGTAACTGAAGCTTTCTTT
NA	TRBV20-1	TRBD2	TRBJ2-3	CSARRTSGRSDTQYF	TGCAGTGCTAGAAGGACTAGCGGGAGGTCAGATACGCAGTATTTT
NA	TRBV27	NA	TRBJ2-7	CASMRAGIYEQYF	TGTGCCAGCATGAGAGCAGGGATCTACGAGCAGTACTTC
NA	TRBV7-2	NA	TRBJ1-2	CASSPPAGRLGYGYTF	TGTGCCAGCAGCCCCCCGGCGGGGCGGCTTGGCTATGGCTACACCTTC
NA	TRBV5-4	NA	TRBJ2-7	CASSLKGVSEQYF	TGTGCCAGCAGCTTGAAGGGGGTATCCGAGCAGTACTTC
NA	TRBV20-1	NA	TRBJ1-1	CSARDPNTEAFF	TGCAGTGCTAGGGACCCGAACACTGAAGCTTTCTTT
once	TRBV30	NA	TRBJ2-1	CACRQLYNEQFF	TGTGCCTGTCGACAGTTATACAATGAGCAGTTCTTC
NA	TRBV29-1	TRBD1	TRBJ2-7	CSVPPGQGVNEQYF	TGCAGCGTCCCGCCGGGACAGGGAGTCAACGAGCAGTACTTC
NA	TRBV29-1	NA	TRBJ1-2	CSVEGGTRGDGGYTF	TGCAGCGTTGAAGGAGGGACGCGCGGTGATGGTGGCTACACCTTC
NA	TRBV10-3	NA	TRBJ2-1	CAISEGLAGQDEQFF	TGTGCCATCAGTGAAGGGCTAGCGGGACAGGATGAGCAGTTCTTC
NA	TRBV6-5	NA	TRBJ2-7	CASGRDTYEQYF	TGTGCCAGCGGCCGGGACACCTACGAGCAGTACTTC
NA	TRBV7-9	NA	TRBJ2-7	CASSWGSYEQYF	TGTGCCAGCAGCTGGGGGTCCTACGAGCAGTACTTC
NA	TRBV30	NA	TRBJ1-5	CAWSVKGVRNQPQHF	TGTGCCTGGAGTGTTAAAGGAGTTCGGAATCAGCCCCAGCATTTT
NA	TRBV24-1	NA	TRBJ2-5	CATSDRWGETQYF	TGTGCCACCAGTGATAGGTGGGGGGAGACCCAGTACTTC
NA	TRBV18	NA	TRBJ1-1	CASSPAGSNTEAFF	TGTGCCAGCTCACCTGCGGGTTCGAACACTGAAGCTTTCTTT
NA	TRBV29-1	NA	TRBJ1-1	CSVEGRANTEAFF	TGCAGCGTTGAAGGCAGGGCGAACACTGAAGCTTTCTTT
NA	TRBV7-9	NA	TRBJ1-1	CASSPLTSTSPLEAFF	TGTGCCAGCAGCCCTCTGACAAGCACCTCACCGCTTGAAGCTTTCTTT
NA	TRBV20-1	NA	TRBJ1-5	CSAIGTTGNQPQHF	TGCAGTGCTATAGGGACAACGGGCAATCAGCCCCAGCATTTT
NA	TRBV18	TRBD1	TRBJ1-6	CASSTGQGHNSPLHF	TGTGCCAGCTCTACCGGACAGGGGCACAATTCACCCCTCCACTTT
NA	TRBV20-1	NA	TRBJ2-7	CSARSQVSYEQYF	TGCAGTGCTAGAAGCCAGGTTAGCTACGAGCAGTACTTC
once	TRBV30	NA	TRBJ1-5	CAWSVKFGDPNQPQHF	TGTGCCTGGAGTGTAAAGTTCGGGGATCCCAATCAGCCCCAGCATTTT
once	TRBV5-1	NA	TRBJ2-7	CASSSPGDRREQYF	TGTGCCAGCAGCTCCCCCGGGGACCGGAGGGAGCAGTACTTC
once	TRBV6-5	TRBD2	TRBJ2-7	CASRRGEPYEQYF	TGTGCCAGCAGGCGGGGGGAACCCTACGAGCAGTACTTC
NA	TRBV30	TRBD2	TRBJ2-5	CAWSVVAGVGETQYF	TGTGCCTGGAGTGTAGTAGCGGGAGTGGGAGAGACCCAGTACTTC
NA	TRBV6-1	TRBD2	TRBJ2-1	CASIGSGGSYNEQFF	TGTGCCAGCATTGGTAGCGGGGGCTCCTACAATGAGCAGTTCTTC
NA	TRBV6-1	NA	TRBJ1-1	CASSEAPHREAFF	TGTGCCAGCAGTGAAGCCCCGCACAGGGAAGCTTTCTTT
NA	TRBV29-1	TRBD2	TRBJ2-3	CSAGPSGSADTQYF	TGCAGCGCTGGGCCTAGCGGGAGTGCAGATACGCAGTATTTT
NA	TRBV5-6	NA	TRBJ1-1	CASSWRWQGTNTEAFF	TGTGCCAGCAGCTGGAGGTGGCAGGGAACCAACACTGAAGCTTTCTTT